This T cell receptor (beta chain) was sequenced during a study of blood T cell repertoires in COVID-19. Study-wide background: COVID-19 samples, acute and convalescent, were from the United States, Italy and Spain. Sources were T cells, B-cell-depleted T cells, or PBMCs; the material itself was cDNA or gDNA.

TCRdb keeps only in-frame clones here, not all; method: immunoSEQ multiplex PCR. The sample includes 200,000 to 250,000 clones, about 88% of them seen just once. This clone was picked up a small number of times. Germline-derived CDR1 and CDR2 are SGHNT and YYREEE (reference sequence). V was clipped by 1 base and J by 1 base, with 8 bases between them. This CDR3 region has 14 residues. Patients at the Seattle site were enrolled during active infection and followed longitudinally. The sample was peripheral blood. The receptor comes from a woman in her fifties or sixties with COVID-19, enrolled during active disease. This chain uses TRBV5-4 with TRBJ1-2, with D possibly TRBD1 on 6 matching bases. The DNA of the CDR3 is TGTGCCAGCAGCTTGTCAGGGGTTAACTATGGCTACACCTTC. Its translation: CASSLSGVNYGYTF.